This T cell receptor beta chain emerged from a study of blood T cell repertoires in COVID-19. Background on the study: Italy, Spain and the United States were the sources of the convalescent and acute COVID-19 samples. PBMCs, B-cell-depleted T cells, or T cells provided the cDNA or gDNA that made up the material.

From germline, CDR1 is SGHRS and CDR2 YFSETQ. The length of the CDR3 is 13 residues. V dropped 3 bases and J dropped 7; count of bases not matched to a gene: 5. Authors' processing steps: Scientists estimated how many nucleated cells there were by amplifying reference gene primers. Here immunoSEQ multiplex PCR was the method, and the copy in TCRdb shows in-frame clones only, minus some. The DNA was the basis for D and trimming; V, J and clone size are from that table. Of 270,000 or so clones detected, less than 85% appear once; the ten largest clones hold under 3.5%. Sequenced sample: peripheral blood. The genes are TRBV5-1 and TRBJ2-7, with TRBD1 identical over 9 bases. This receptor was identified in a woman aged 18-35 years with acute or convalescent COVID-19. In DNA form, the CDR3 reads TGCGCCAGCAGCTCAGGGACAGGGCGGGAGCAGTACTTC. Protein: CASSSGTGREQYF.